This T cell receptor beta chain is drawn from a study of OX40 agonist ivuxolimab in advanced cancers. V was shortened by 6 bases and J by 5 bases, with 15 bases between the two germline ends. Germline lookup yields CDR1 SGHKS and CDR2 YYEKEE (reference sequence). The CDR3 runs 14 residues. Generated by immunoSEQ multiplex PCR, the TCRdb table keeps only in-frame clones and is missing some. This table holds roughly 90,000 clones, approximately 85% found once. Study results and limitations: Some patients without response likewise showed low normalized clonal expansion.

On this clone: Its antigen is not known.

J is TRBJ2-1 and V is TRBV5-5; maybe TRBD1 (6 bases). The sequence was collected from an adult with an advanced solid tumor such as melanoma, head and neck, liver or kidney cancer. Specimen: CD4+ or CD8+ T cells sorted from blood, collected in a trial of the OX40 agonist ivuxolimab. As DNA, the CDR3 is TGTGCCAGCAAGGACTTAGGGGGTAACAATGAGCAGTTCTTC. Encoded protein: CASKDLGGNNEQFF.